The TCR beta chain under discussion was sequenced for a study of T cell repertoires in cytomegalovirus infection. Study context: Shared public TCR beta signatures pointed to both CMV infection and a matching HLA type. Study-wide findings and caveats: CMV carriers with the relevant HLA were identified by cumulative public TCR beta family frequency.

A remark on this clonotype: Its cognate antigen is unknown.

The germline gives CDR1 SGHDN, CDR2 FVKESK. The V gene lost 0 bases and the J gene lost 7 bases, with 16 bases spanning the gap. The CDR3 length is 16 residues. TCRdb reprocessed the reads with MiXCR, giving one entry per CDR3 protein. The sample consists of 600,000 to 800,000 distinct CDR3 sequences, 24% of them appearing once. The chain recombines TRBV14 with TRBJ1-3; TRBD1 is a possible D gene (6 bases). The sample comprised CD8+ T cells from PBMCs. The receptor was derived from a human donor in good health (CMV status not recorded). Some clones in this sample may be carry-over from other donors' samples. The CDR3, as DNA: TGTGCCAGCAGCCAAGATCAGGACAGCCTCGGGAACACCATATATTTT. Translating it yields CASSQDQDSLGNTIYF.